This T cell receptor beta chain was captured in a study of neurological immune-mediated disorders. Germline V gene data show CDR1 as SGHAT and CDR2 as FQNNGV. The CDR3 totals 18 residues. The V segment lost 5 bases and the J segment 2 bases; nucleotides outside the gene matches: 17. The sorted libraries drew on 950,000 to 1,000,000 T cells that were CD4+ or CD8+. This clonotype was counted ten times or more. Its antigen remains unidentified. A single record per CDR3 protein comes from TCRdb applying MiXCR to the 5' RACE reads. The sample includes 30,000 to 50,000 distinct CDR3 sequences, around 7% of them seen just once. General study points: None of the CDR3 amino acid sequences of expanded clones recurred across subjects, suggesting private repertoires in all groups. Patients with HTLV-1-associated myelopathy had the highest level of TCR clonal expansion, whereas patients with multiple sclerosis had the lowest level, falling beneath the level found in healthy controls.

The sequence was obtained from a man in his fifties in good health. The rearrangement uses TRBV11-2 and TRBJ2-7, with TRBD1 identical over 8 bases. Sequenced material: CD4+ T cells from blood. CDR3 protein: CASSHVGRGLSATYEQYF. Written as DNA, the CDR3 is TGTGCCAGCAGCCACGTGGGCAGGGGGCTTAGCGCAACCTACGAGCAGTACTTC. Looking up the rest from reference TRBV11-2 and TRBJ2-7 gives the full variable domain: EAGVAQSPRYKIIEKRQSVAFWCNPISGHATLYWYQQILGQGPKLLIQFQNNGVVDDSQLPKDRFSAERLKGVDSTLKIQPAKLEDSAVYLCASSHVGRGLSATYEQYFGPGTRLTVT.